The clone carrying this T cell receptor beta chain has at least ten counts. The antigen remains undetermined. Germline values: CDR1 DFQATT, CDR2 SNEGSKA (reference sequence). The CDR3 has 12 residues. Losses at the gene ends were 8 bases for V and 4 bases for J; bases not matched to a gene: 6. Each single cDNA molecule received a unique molecular identifier. One entry per CDR3 protein results from TCRdb running MiXCR on the 5' RACE reads. The table has approximately 35,000 distinct CDR3 sequences, about 7% seen once. The data were obtained in a study of early T cells in non-severe SARS-CoV-2 infection. Whole-study findings and limits: VDJdb-based annotation leaned toward anti-spike CD8 responses and missed private and CD4 specificities.

The chain carries TRBV20-1 and TRBJ2-7; 9 nucleotides align to TRBD2. What was sequenced was whole blood. This clonotype was obtained from an adult who was a healthcare worker with PCR-confirmed SARS-CoV-2 infection or an uninfected control (not recorded which). DNA of the CDR3: TGCAGTCTAGCGGGATTGCCTTACGAGCAGTACTTC. This translates into CSLAGLPYEQYF.